The rows below give T cell receptor beta chains drawn from one sample of a study of T cells after yellow fever vaccination. TCRdb re-derived calls from the 5' RACE reads in MiXCR, one entry per CDR3 protein. There are some 29,000 distinct CDR3 sequences in the sample; less than 6.5% occur only once, and 35% to 50% lies in the top ten. This material consisted of CD8+ T cells sorted from PBMCs, taken 10 days after the yellow fever booster vaccination. These receptors originate from a man younger than 45 who received the YFV17D yellow fever vaccine. Both conserved end residues are part of each CDR3. D genes are given only for firm matches. Expanded clones are given a class, and other clones once, few, many or no size at all.

DNA: TGTGCCTACCGGGACAGGGACCCCGAGCAGTACTTC
CDR3: CAYRDRDPEQYF
D: TRBD1
size: many
V: TRBV30
J: TRBJ2-7

DNA: TGCAGCGTCGTGAAGTATGGGTCCGGTACCGGGGCAGATACGCAGTATTTT
CDR3: CSVVKYGSGTGADTQYF
D: NA
size: once
V: TRBV29-1
J: TRBJ2-3

DNA: TGTGCCTCCTGCCAGGAAAACAGGGAGACGGATACGCAGTATTTT
CDR3: CASCQENRETDTQYF
D: NA
size: few
V: TRBV3-1
J: TRBJ2-3

DNA: TGTGCCACCTCCTTAGGCCAAGAGACCCAGTACTTC
CDR3: CATSLGQETQYF
D: NA
size: many
V: TRBV25-1
J: TRBJ2-5

DNA: TGTGCCAGCAGCAGACTCATGGAGCAGTACTTC
CDR3: CASSRLMEQYF
D: NA
size: many
V: TRBV21-1
J: TRBJ2-7

DNA: TGCAGCGTGGGATGGGACATGACCTCCTACGAGCAGTACTTC
CDR3: CSVGWDMTSYEQYF
D: NA
size: many
V: TRBV29-1
J: TRBJ2-7

DNA: TGTGCCACAACCAAGAACACCGGGGAGCTGTTTTTT
CDR3: CATTKNTGELFF
D: NA
size: many
V: TRBV3-1
J: TRBJ2-2

DNA: TGTGCCAGCAGCTTTAGCGGGAGGTCCTACGAGCAGTACTTC
CDR3: CASSFSGRSYEQYF
D: TRBD2
size: many
V: TRBV27
J: TRBJ2-7

DNA: TGTGCCAGCAGCGATACTAGCGGGGGCTCCTACAATGAGCAGTTCTTC
CDR3: CASSDTSGGSYNEQFF
D: TRBD2
size: NA
V: TRBV5-4
J: TRBJ2-1

DNA: TGTGCCAGCAGTCGATCACTAGCGGGAAGCACAGATACGCAGTATTTT
CDR3: CASSRSLAGSTDTQYF
D: TRBD2
size: NA
V: TRBV7-6
J: TRBJ2-3

DNA: TGTGCCAGCAGCCAAGATGACGGGGATGAGCAGTTCTTC
CDR3: CASSQDDGDEQFF
D: NA
size: many
V: TRBV3-1
J: TRBJ2-1

DNA: TGTGCCACCAGCAGAGGTCCAGGGGGGGCCGACGAGCAGTACTTC
CDR3: CATSRGPGGADEQYF
D: NA
size: many
V: TRBV15
J: TRBJ2-7

DNA: TGTGCCAGCATTTCAGGGACCGGAGAGACCCAGTACTTC
CDR3: CASISGTGETQYF
D: NA
size: many
V: TRBV7-8
J: TRBJ2-5

DNA: TGCAGCGTCGAGCGGGGGAATGAGCAGTTCTTC
CDR3: CSVERGNEQFF
D: TRBD2
size: NA
V: TRBV29-1
J: TRBJ2-1

DNA: TGTGCCAGCAGCTTATTGCAGCCTAGCATTTACGAAATGGAGCAGTACTTC
CDR3: CASSLLQPSIYEMEQYF
D: NA
size: many
V: TRBV7-8
J: TRBJ2-7

DNA: TGTGCCAGCAGTGGGGGCGGGATGACCTACAATGAGCAGTTCTTC
CDR3: CASSGGGMTYNEQFF
D: NA
size: many
V: TRBV2
J: TRBJ2-1

DNA: TGTGCCAGCAGCTTAGGGGTCCTCCAGGGCTGGGGTTCACCCCTCCACTTT
CDR3: CASSLGVLQGWGSPLHF
D: NA
size: many
V: TRBV7-8
J: TRBJ1-6

DNA: TGCGCCAGCAGCCAAGATGTAGCCGGCGGCCAGCACAATGAGCAGTTCTTC
CDR3: CASSQDVAGGQHNEQFF
D: NA
size: NA
V: TRBV4-1
J: TRBJ2-1

DNA: TGCGCCAGCAGCCAAGAGACTACCTACGAGCAGTACTTC
CDR3: CASSQETTYEQYF
D: NA
size: many
V: TRBV4-3
J: TRBJ2-7

DNA: TGTGCCAGCAGCTTACGAGAGGGTCCGGTGGCGGGCGGGGAGCTGTTTTTT
CDR3: CASSLREGPVAGGELFF
D: NA
size: few
V: TRBV6-5
J: TRBJ2-2

DNA: TGTGCCAGCAGTACGGGACTGAGGTTCAATCAGCCCCAGCATTTT
CDR3: CASSTGLRFNQPQHF
D: NA
size: many
V: TRBV12-3/TRBV12-4
J: TRBJ1-5

DNA: TGTGCCAGCAGTGCCCTTGGAGCGGGAGGGCATTCAACGCAGTATTTT
CDR3: CASSALGAGGHSTQYF
D: TRBD2
size: many
V: TRBV28
J: TRBJ2-3

DNA: TGTGCCAGTAGTATAGGCATCTCCTACGAGCAGTACTTC
CDR3: CASSIGISYEQYF
D: NA
size: many
V: TRBV19
J: TRBJ2-7

DNA: TGCGCCAGCAGTGAGACGGGACGCCCGGAGGAGCAGTACTTC
CDR3: CASSETGRPEEQYF
D: NA
size: NA
V: TRBV10-1
J: TRBJ2-7

DNA: TGTGCCAGCAGCCCGAGGCAGGGCCAAACGCAAGAGACCCAGTACTTC
CDR3: CASSPRQGQTQETQYF
D: NA
size: many
V: TRBV7-9
J: TRBJ2-5

DNA: TGTGCCAGCAGCTTACCGCCCCTAGCGGGAGAAGGGAGCACAGATACGCAGTATTTT
CDR3: CASSLPPLAGEGSTDTQYF
D: TRBD2
size: many
V: TRBV7-2
J: TRBJ2-3

DNA: TGTGCCAGCAGTCCATCGGGACAGTCCTCGGAGCAGTACTTC
CDR3: CASSPSGQSSEQYF
D: TRBD1
size: many
V: TRBV12-3/TRBV12-4
J: TRBJ2-7

DNA: TGTGCCAGCAGCGTAGATGACTTCACAGATACGCAGTATTTT
CDR3: CASSVDDFTDTQYF
D: NA
size: many
V: TRBV9
J: TRBJ2-3

DNA: TGCGCCAGCAGCCCTCCCCCGGGGGCGAATAATGAGCAGTTCTTC
CDR3: CASSPPPGANNEQFF
D: NA
size: many
V: TRBV5-1
J: TRBJ2-1

DNA: TGTGCCAGCAGCCCGGGCTATAGCTCCTACAATGAGCAGTTCTTC
CDR3: CASSPGYSSYNEQFF
D: NA
size: many
V: TRBV12-3/TRBV12-4
J: TRBJ2-1

DNA: TGTGCCAGCAGCGACCTAGCGGGAAGCACAGATACGCAGTATTTT
CDR3: CASSDLAGSTDTQYF
D: TRBD2
size: many
V: TRBV9
J: TRBJ2-3

DNA: TGTGCCAGCAGTTGGGGCAGGGAAGTCCATGAGCAGTTCTTC
CDR3: CASSWGREVHEQFF
D: NA
size: many
V: TRBV27
J: TRBJ2-1

DNA: TGTGCCAGCAGCCCCCCACATAGCACAGATACGCAGTATTTT
CDR3: CASSPPHSTDTQYF
D: NA
size: many
V: TRBV7-8
J: TRBJ2-3

DNA: TGTGCCAGCAGTTTCCAACTGGGGGGAGGAAACGGAGAGACCCAGTACTTC
CDR3: CASSFQLGGGNGETQYF
D: NA
size: many
V: TRBV28
J: TRBJ2-5

DNA: TGCAGCGTTGAAGTTAGGGGTAGCGGGAGGAATTGGGAGACCCAGTACTTC
CDR3: CSVEVRGSGRNWETQYF
D: TRBD2
size: many
V: TRBV29-1
J: TRBJ2-5

DNA: TGTGCCAGCAGTTTACGGTGGGAGATAGTAGAGACCCAGTACTTC
CDR3: CASSLRWEIVETQYF
D: NA
size: many
V: TRBV12-3/TRBV12-4
J: TRBJ2-5

DNA: TGTGCCAGCAGTGGCCTAGCCCACGAGCAGTACTTC
CDR3: CASSGLAHEQYF
D: NA
size: many
V: TRBV7-2
J: TRBJ2-7

DNA: TGCAGCGGGGCATTGCGGGAGGTGTACAATGAGCAGTTCTTC
CDR3: CSGALREVYNEQFF
D: TRBD2
size: many
V: TRBV29-1
J: TRBJ2-1

DNA: TGTGCCAGCAGTAGCTGGGGTCAAGAGACCCAGTACTTC
CDR3: CASSSWGQETQYF
D: NA
size: many
V: TRBV2
J: TRBJ2-5

DNA: TGCAGTGCAACCATGGGGCGGGCCGACCACAATGAGCAGTTCTTC
CDR3: CSATMGRADHNEQFF
D: NA
size: NA
V: TRBV20-1
J: TRBJ2-1

DNA: TGTGCCAGCAGCCCCGACAGGGACTCCTACAATGAGCAGTTCTTC
CDR3: CASSPDRDSYNEQFF
D: TRBD1
size: many
V: TRBV28
J: TRBJ2-1

DNA: TGTGCCAGCAGCCTAGGACGTACTAATGAAAAACTGTTTTTT
CDR3: CASSLGRTNEKLFF
D: NA
size: many
V: TRBV13
J: TRBJ1-4

DNA: TGCAGTGCTAGAGGGGACAGGGGTGGGAATGAGCAGTTCTTC
CDR3: CSARGDRGGNEQFF
D: TRBD1
size: many
V: TRBV20-1
J: TRBJ2-1

DNA: TGTGCCAGCAGTTTTAGCCGCCGCAACGAGCAGTACTTC
CDR3: CASSFSRRNEQYF
D: NA
size: many
V: TRBV27
J: TRBJ2-7

DNA: TGTGCCAGCAGCGTAAAACCTACCTACGAGCAGTACTTC
CDR3: CASSVKPTYEQYF
D: NA
size: many
V: TRBV9
J: TRBJ2-7

DNA: TGTGCCAGCAGTTTATCGGGACAGGGGAGCTTTGGGGAGCTGTTTTTT
CDR3: CASSLSGQGSFGELFF
D: TRBD1
size: many
V: TRBV27
J: TRBJ2-2

DNA: TGTGCCAGCAGCCAAAATCTATTCTATGGCTACACCTTC
CDR3: CASSQNLFYGYTF
D: NA
size: many
V: TRBV7-9
J: TRBJ1-2

DNA: TGCAGCGTTGAAGATCCGGGGGGCGCATCCCAAGAGACCCAGTACTTC
CDR3: CSVEDPGGASQETQYF
D: NA
size: many
V: TRBV29-1
J: TRBJ2-5

DNA: TGTGCCAGCAGCGGAACGGGAGATCCCCACAATGAGCAGTTCTTC
CDR3: CASSGTGDPHNEQFF
D: NA
size: many
V: TRBV9
J: TRBJ2-1

DNA: TGTGCCAGCACATCAACTAGCGGACCCACCTACGAGCAGTACTTC
CDR3: CASTSTSGPTYEQYF
D: TRBD2
size: many
V: TRBV6-2/TRBV6-3
J: TRBJ2-7

DNA: TGTGCCAGCAGCGTAGGATCACGGACTAGCTACGAGCAGTACTTC
CDR3: CASSVGSRTSYEQYF
D: TRBD2
size: many
V: TRBV9
J: TRBJ2-7

DNA: TGCGCCAGCAGTGAGTCGACAGGGCTAGCCAAAAACATTCAGTACTTC
CDR3: CASSESTGLAKNIQYF
D: TRBD1
size: many
V: TRBV10-2
J: TRBJ2-4

DNA: TGTGCCAGCAGTCCCCCTGGGTTGAGGGGCTACACCTTC
CDR3: CASSPPGLRGYTF
D: NA
size: many
V: TRBV12-3/TRBV12-4
J: TRBJ1-2

DNA: TGCAGCGTTAGGGGAGGCCAATTCTACGAGCAGTACTTC
CDR3: CSVRGGQFYEQYF
D: NA
size: many
V: TRBV29-1
J: TRBJ2-7

DNA: TGTGCCAGCAGCTTCCAGTTTCCCACAGATACGCAGTATTTT
CDR3: CASSFQFPTDTQYF
D: NA
size: many
V: TRBV7-9
J: TRBJ2-3

DNA: TGTGCCAGCAGCTTAAGTGTCGCAGATACGCAGTATTTT
CDR3: CASSLSVADTQYF
D: NA
size: many
V: TRBV7-9
J: TRBJ2-3